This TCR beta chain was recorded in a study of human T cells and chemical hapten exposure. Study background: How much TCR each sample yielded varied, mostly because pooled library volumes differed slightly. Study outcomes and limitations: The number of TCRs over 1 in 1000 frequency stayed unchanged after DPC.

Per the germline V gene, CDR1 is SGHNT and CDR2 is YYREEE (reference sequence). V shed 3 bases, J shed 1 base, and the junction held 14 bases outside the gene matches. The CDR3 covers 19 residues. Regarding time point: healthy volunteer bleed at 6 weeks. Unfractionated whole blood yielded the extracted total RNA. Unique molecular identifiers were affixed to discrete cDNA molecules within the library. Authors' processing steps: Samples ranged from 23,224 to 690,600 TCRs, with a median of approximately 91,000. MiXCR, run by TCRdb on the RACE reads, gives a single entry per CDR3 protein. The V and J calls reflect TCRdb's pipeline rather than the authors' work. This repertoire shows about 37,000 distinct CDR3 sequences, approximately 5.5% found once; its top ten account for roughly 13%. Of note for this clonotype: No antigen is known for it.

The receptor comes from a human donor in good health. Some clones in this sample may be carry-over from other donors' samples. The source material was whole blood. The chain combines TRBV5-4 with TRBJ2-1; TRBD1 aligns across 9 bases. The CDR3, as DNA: TGTGCCAGCAGCTCGGCGACAGGGGGGGAACCGGGGTCCTACAATGAGCAGTTCTTC. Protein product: CASSSATGGEPGSYNEQFF.